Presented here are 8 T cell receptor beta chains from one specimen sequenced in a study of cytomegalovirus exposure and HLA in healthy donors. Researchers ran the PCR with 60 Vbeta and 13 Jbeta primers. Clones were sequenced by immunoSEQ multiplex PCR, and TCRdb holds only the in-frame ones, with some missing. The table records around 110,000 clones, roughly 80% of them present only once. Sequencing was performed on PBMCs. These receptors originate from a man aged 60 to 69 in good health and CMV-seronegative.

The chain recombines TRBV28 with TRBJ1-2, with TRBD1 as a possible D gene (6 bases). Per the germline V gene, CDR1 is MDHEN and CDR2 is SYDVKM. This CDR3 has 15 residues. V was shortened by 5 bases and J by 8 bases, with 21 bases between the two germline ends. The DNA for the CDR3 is TGTGCCAGCAGTGTCCGGGACACCGGTACGAAAGGCTACACCTTC. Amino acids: CASSVRDTGTKGYTF.

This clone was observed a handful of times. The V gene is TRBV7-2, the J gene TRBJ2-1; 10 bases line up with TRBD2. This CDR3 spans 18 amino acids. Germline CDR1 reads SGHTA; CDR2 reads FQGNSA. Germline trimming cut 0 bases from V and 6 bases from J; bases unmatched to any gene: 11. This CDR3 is CASSLARSGGPSTNEQFF. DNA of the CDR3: TGTGCCAGCAGCTTAGCGCGTAGCGGGGGGCCTTCGACCAATGAGCAGTTCTTC.

The CDR3 DNA is TGCGCCAGCAGCTTGGGGCCGACTAGCGGAGATTTCAATGAGCAGTTCTTC. Its translation is CASSLGPTSGDFNEQFF. The rearrangement joins TRBV5-1 to TRBJ2-1, with 9 positions matching TRBD2. From germline, CDR1 is SGHRS and CDR2 YFSETQ. The junction had 10 bases not matched to a gene; V was cut back by 0 bases and J by 6 bases. The CDR3 spans 17 residues.

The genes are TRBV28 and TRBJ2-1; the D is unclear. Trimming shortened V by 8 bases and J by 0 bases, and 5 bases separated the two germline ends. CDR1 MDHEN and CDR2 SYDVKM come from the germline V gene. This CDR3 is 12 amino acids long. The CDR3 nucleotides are TGTGCCAGCGCGAGCTCCTACAATGAGCAGTTCTTC. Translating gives CASASSYNEQFF.

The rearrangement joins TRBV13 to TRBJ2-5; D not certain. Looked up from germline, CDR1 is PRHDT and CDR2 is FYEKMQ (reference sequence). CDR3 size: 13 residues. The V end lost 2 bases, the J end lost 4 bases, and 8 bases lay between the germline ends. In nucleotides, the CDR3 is TGTGCCAGCAGCTTAAGCGTCGCAGAGACCCAGTACTTC. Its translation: CASSLSVAETQYF.

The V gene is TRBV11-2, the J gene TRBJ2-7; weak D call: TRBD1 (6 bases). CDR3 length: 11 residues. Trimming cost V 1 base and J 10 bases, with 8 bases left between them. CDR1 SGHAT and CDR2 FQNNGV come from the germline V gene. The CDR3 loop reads CASSLAQGQYF. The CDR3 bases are TGTGCCAGCAGCTTAGCACAGGGTCAGTACTTC. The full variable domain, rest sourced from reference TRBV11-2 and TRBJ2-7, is EAGVAQSPRYKIIEKRQSVAFWCNPISGHATLYWYQQILGQGPKLLIQFQNNGVVDDSQLPKDRFSAERLKGVDSTLKIQPAKLEDSAVYLCASSLAQGQYFGPGTRLTVT.

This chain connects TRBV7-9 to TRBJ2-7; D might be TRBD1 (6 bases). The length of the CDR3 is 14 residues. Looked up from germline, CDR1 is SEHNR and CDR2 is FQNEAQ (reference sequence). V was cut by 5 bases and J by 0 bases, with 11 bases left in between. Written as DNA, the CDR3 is TGTGCCAGCAGCCTCGGACAGAGCTCCTACGAGCAGTACGTC. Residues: CASSLGQSSYEQYV.

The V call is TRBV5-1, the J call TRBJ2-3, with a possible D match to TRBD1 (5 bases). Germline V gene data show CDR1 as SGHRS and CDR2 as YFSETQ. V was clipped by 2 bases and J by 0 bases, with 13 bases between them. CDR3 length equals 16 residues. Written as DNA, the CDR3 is TGCGCCAGCAGCTTCCTCACAGGCTCAAGCACAGATACGCAGTATTTT. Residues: CASSFLTGSSTDTQYF.